This entry lists 6 T cell receptor beta chains sequenced from one sample in a study of blood T cell repertoires in COVID-19. Clones were sequenced by immunoSEQ multiplex PCR, and TCRdb holds only the in-frame ones, with some missing. The sample consists of 150,000 or so clones, about 77% of them appearing once. The sequenced material came from peripheral blood. The origin of the receptors is a woman between 50 and 59 years old with active or convalescent COVID-19.

This clone was recorded only once. The chain uses TRBV7-6 and TRBJ2-1; the D gene is possibly TRBD2 (5 bases). The CDR3 extends over 17 amino acids. V was shortened by 5 bases and J by 3 bases, with 20 bases between the two germline ends. CDR1 is SGHVS and CDR2 is FNYEAQ in the germline V gene. The CDR3 DNA is TGTGCCAGCAGCCACGATACCGGGGTCGACGTCTACAATGAGCAGTTCTTC. It codes for CASSHDTGVDVYNEQFF.

The chain combines TRBV2 with TRBJ2-5, with D possibly being TRBD2 (6 bases). V lost 7 bases to trimming and J lost 5 bases, with 20 bases between them. Germline-derived CDR1 and CDR2 are SNHLY and FYNNEI. The CDR3 contains 15 residues. The DNA of the CDR3 is TGTGCCAGCACCGTGGATAGCGGTACGAGGGAGACCCAGTACTTC. Amino acids: CASTVDSGTRETQYF.

The chain is built from TRBV7-9 and TRBJ2-1, with D possibly being TRBD1 (6 bases). Germline-derived CDR1 and CDR2 are SEHNR and FQNEAQ (reference sequence). This CDR3 has 16 residues. V lost 3 bases and J lost 9, with 21 bases in between. The DNA of the CDR3 is TGTGCCAGCAGCTTCCCTGGGCCTTATCGAGGGGGTGAGCAGTTCTTC. Its protein product is CASSFPGPYRGGEQFF.

The V call is TRBV28, the J call TRBJ1-2; 7 bases line up with TRBD1. V dropped 7 bases and J dropped 4; count of bases not matched to a gene: 3. The CDR3 loop spans 12 amino acids. Germline CDR1 reads MDHEN; CDR2 reads SYDVKM. The CDR3 DNA reads as TGTGCCAGCACAACAGGGGCCTATGGCTACACCTTC. Translating gives CASTTGAYGYTF.

The genes are TRBV27 and TRBJ1-4; TRBD1 matches 12 bases. V was clipped by 4 bases and J by 11 bases; unmatched bases: 8. The CDR3 consists of 15 residues. Germline CDR1 is MNHEY and CDR2 is SMNVEV (reference sequence). This chain's CDR3 is CASSSPGTGGGKLFF. CDR3 in DNA: TGTGCCAGCAGTTCCCCCGGGACAGGGGGCGGGAAACTGTTTTTT.

With regard to this clone: Other DNA sequences in the same sample also yield this CDR3. The V call is TRBV6-5, the J call TRBJ1-5; D remains ambiguous. The CDR3 has 13 amino acids. Germline V gives CDR1 MNHEY, CDR2 SVGAGI. Deletions cut 2 bases from V and 6 bases from J, with 8 bases between. CDR3 nucleotide sequence: TGTGCCAGCAGTTACCGGGAAGGTCAGCCCCAGCATTTT. This encodes CASSYREGQPQHF.